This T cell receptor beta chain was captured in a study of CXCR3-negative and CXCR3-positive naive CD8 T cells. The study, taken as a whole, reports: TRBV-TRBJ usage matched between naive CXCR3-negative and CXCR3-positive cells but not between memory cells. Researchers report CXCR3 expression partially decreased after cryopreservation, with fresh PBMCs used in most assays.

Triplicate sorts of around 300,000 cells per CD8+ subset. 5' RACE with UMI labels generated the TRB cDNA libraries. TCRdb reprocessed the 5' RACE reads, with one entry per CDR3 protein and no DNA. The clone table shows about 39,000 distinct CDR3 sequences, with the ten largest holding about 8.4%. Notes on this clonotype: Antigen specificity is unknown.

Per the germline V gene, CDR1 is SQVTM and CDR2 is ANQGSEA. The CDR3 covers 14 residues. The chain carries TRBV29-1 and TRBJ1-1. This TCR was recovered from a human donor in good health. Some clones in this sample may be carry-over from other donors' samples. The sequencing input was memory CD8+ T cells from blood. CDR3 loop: CSVDTVLLNTEAFF.